Below are 23 T cell receptor beta chains sequenced from a single sample in a study of T cells in Graves' hyperthyroidism and ophthalmopathy (dated by TCRdb to 2018 to 2020). Receptor libraries were prepared by multiplex PCR. The sequencing machine was an Illumina HiSeq 2000. Amplification of TCR beta CDR3 regions was carried out from RNA transcripts. A first-round RT-PCR of the TCR CDR3 used the HTBI primer set with the Qiagen OneStep RT-PCR kit. TCRdb ran its own pipeline on the public reads, namely fastp trimming at Q25 and MiXCR clone calling, and kept in-frame beta chains. Every entry covers one CDR3 protein and lists the most common genes and DNA from its rows. The sample profile shows approximately 410,000 distinct CDR3 sequences; about 14% of them were found once. The ten largest clones represent around 13% of the sample. The specimen sequenced was blood. Receptors were obtained from a man younger than 35 with Graves' ophthalmopathy.

This clonotype was observed many times. This sequence joins TRBV13 and TRBJ2-3; D is perhaps TRBD1 or TRBD2 (6 bases each). This CDR3 has 16 amino acids. The V gene lost 2 bases and the J gene lost 0 bases, with 12 bases spanning the gap. Germline V gives CDR1 PRHDT, CDR2 FYEKMQ (reference sequence). CDR3 DNA: TGTGCCAGCAGCTTAATCGGGGGCGTAAGCACAGATACGCAGTATTTT. Amino acid sequence: CASSLIGGVSTDTQYF. Variable domain in full (rest from reference TRBV13 and TRBJ2-3): AAGVIQSPRHLIKEKRETATLKCYPIPRHDTVYWYQQGPGQDPQFLISFYEKMQSDKGSIPDRFSAQQFSDYHSELNMSSLELGDSALYFCASSLIGGVSTDTQYFGPGTRLTVL.

This clonotype was counted ten times or more. The chain is built from TRBV27 and TRBJ2-1, with 7 bases lining up with TRBD2. Germline trimming cut 1 base from V and 4 bases from J; bases unmatched to any gene: 7. This CDR3 contains 16 residues. Germline values: CDR1 MNHEY, CDR2 SMNVEV (reference sequence). CDR3: CASSLYGLVGYNEQFF. The CDR3 DNA reads as TGTGCCAGCAGTTTATACGGACTAGTGGGTTACAATGAGCAGTTCTTC.

This chain connects TRBV29-1 to TRBJ1-4; 7 positions agree with TRBD1. Trimming cost V 7 bases and J 6 bases; bases outside gene matches: 8. Germline V gene data show CDR1 as SQVTM and CDR2 as ANQGSEA. This CDR3 is 13 amino acids long. DNA of the CDR3: TGCAGCGCCTACCAGGGGACAGATGAAAAACTGTTTTTT. This gives the protein CSAYQGTDEKLFF.

This clonotype was detected only a few times. The chain links TRBV7-9 to TRBJ2-1, with 12 bases that match TRBD2. The V gene's germline CDR1 is SEHNR and CDR2 FQNEAQ (reference sequence). Germline trimming cut 5 bases from V and 5 bases from J; bases unmatched to any gene: 10. The CDR3 spans 17 residues. CDR3 bases: TGTGCCAGCAGCATACCTAGCGGGAGGGGATTCGACAATGAGCAGTTCTTC. This sequence encodes CASSIPSGRGFDNEQFF.

V is TRBV28 and J is TRBJ1-5, with TRBD1 as a possible D gene (5 bases). The CDR3 has 12 amino acids. Germline lookup yields CDR1 MDHEN and CDR2 SYDVKM. Trimming removed 8 bases at V and 7 bases at J, with 12 bases between. CDR3 in DNA: TGTGCCAGCCCAGGGTGGTGGCAGCCCCAGCATTTT. It encodes CASPGWWQPQHF.

This clonotype appeared a few times. The chain recombines TRBV10-2 with TRBJ2-4; 14 positions match TRBD2. CDR3 length equals 19 residues. Unmatched junction bases numbered 4, after V lost 0 bases and J lost 0 bases. Germline CDR1 and CDR2: WSHSY and SAAADI. The CDR3 loop is CASSESWTSGGLAKNIQYF. CDR3 sequence (DNA): TGCGCCAGCAGTGAGTCGTGGACTAGCGGGGGGCTAGCCAAAAACATTCAGTACTTC.

This clonotype was observed many times. V is TRBV9 and J is TRBJ2-5, with D perhaps given as TRBD1 or TRBD2 (5 bases each). CDR1 and CDR2 from the germline V gene are SGDLS and YYNGEE. Trimming stripped 1 base from V and 4 bases from J, with 14 bases between. The CDR3 length is 15 residues. This CDR3 reads CASSVSAGAIETQYF. The CDR3 DNA sequence: TGTGCCAGCAGCGTATCGGCCGGGGCGATAGAGACCCAGTACTTC.

This chain connects TRBV9 to TRBJ2-1, with D perhaps matching TRBD2 (5 bases). V gave up 3 bases and J gave up 4 bases, with 8 bases separating them. The CDR3 is made up of 13 amino acids. In germline, CDR1 is SGDLS, CDR2 YYNGEE. As DNA, the CDR3 is TGTGCCAGCAGCGGAGCGGTGTACAATGAGCAGTTCTTC. The encoded protein is CASSGAVYNEQFF.

The table lists this clonotype with many counts. In DNA, the CDR3 is TGTGCCAGCAGTGGTAGTTCCTACGAGCAGTACTTC. The encoded protein is CASSGSSYEQYF. This chain connects TRBV6-1 to TRBJ2-7; D unclear. Between the trimmed V and J ends, which lost 4 bases and 1 base, there was a span of 5 bases. CDR3 size: 12 residues. From germline, CDR1 is MNHNS and CDR2 SASEGT.

This clonotype has ten or more counts. The chain has TRBV5-1 and TRBJ2-2; tentatively, D is TRBD1 (5 bases). Per germline, CDR1 SGHRS and CDR2 YFSETQ. The V gene lost 0 bases and the J gene lost 0 bases, with 9 bases spanning the gap. This CDR3 is built from 16 residues. CDR3 nucleotide sequence: TGCGCCAGCAGCTTGGGGGGCAGGGCGAACACCGGGGAGCTGTTTTTT. Protein sequence: CASSLGGRANTGELFF.

This clonotype was seen ten or more times. The chain combines TRBV30 with TRBJ1-2; D is unresolved. The CDR3 loop spans 12 amino acids. Trimming removed 5 bases from V and 6 bases from J, with 13 bases in between. CDR1 is GTSNPN, CDR2 SVGIG, per germline (reference sequence). CDR3 nucleotides: TGTGCCTGGGGGCAGCTACGGGATGGCTACACCTTC. Amino acids: CAWGQLRDGYTF.

The rearrangement uses TRBV7-8 and TRBJ1-1; 9 nucleotides line up with TRBD1. Germline CDR1 reads SGHVS; CDR2 reads FQNEAQ. V was pared by 4 bases and J by 1 base, with 7 bases of the junction left unmatched. The CDR3 length is 16 residues. CDR3 amino acids: CASSSGTGSWNTEAFF. For the CDR3, the DNA is TGTGCCAGCAGCTCTGGGACAGGGAGCTGGAACACTGAAGCTTTCTTT.

This clonotype was seen repeatedly, ten times or more. The chain employs TRBV20-1 and TRBJ2-1; 7 nucleotides agree with TRBD2. The length of the CDR3 is 14 residues. The germline CDR1 and CDR2 sequences are DFQATT and SNEGSKA (reference sequence). The J segment lost 4 bases and the V segment lost 5 bases, leaving 8 bases of the junction unmatched. CDR3 coding DNA: TGCAGTGCTTCCCGGGAACTAGCGTACAATGAGCAGTTCTTC. It yields the protein CSASRELAYNEQFF.

A few counts support this clonotype. The CDR3 DNA reads TGTGCCAGCAGTTACTCCTCTCCCGGGACAGGTGTCGGATACGAGCAGTACTTC. It is translated as CASSYSSPGTGVGYEQYF. V is TRBV6-5 and J is TRBJ2-7, with TRBD1 matching 8 bases. This CDR3 has 18 amino acids. V was pared by 0 bases and J by 4 bases, with 14 bases of the junction left unmatched. Germline V CDR1 and CDR2: MNHEY, SVGAGI.

This clonotype was recorded at least ten times. The chain combines TRBV7-2 with TRBJ2-5, with 12 bases aligning to TRBD2. V lost 5 bases and J lost 4; bases outside the gene matches: 5. Germline CDR1 is SGHTA and CDR2 is FQGNSA. This CDR3 has 15 residues. CDR3: CASSITSGGRETQYF. The DNA for the CDR3 is TGTGCCAGCAGCATAACTAGCGGGGGGAGAGAGACCCAGTACTTC.

This clonotype was seen a handful of times. This chain joins TRBV30 and TRBJ1-2; no clear D. Trimming pared 2 bases from V and 2 bases from J, leaving 18 bases between. This CDR3 region has 16 residues. Germline V gene data show CDR1 as GTSNPN and CDR2 as SVGIG (reference sequence). The CDR3 nucleotides are TGTGCCTGGAGTTATTCAGGTAGTTTTCGGAACTATGGCTACACCTTC. Amino acid sequence: CAWSYSGSFRNYGYTF.

Relative to its sample, this clonotype is large. The CDR3, as DNA: TGTGCCAGCAGAGAGGGGGAAACTGAGCAGTTCTTC. Translation gives CASREGETEQFF. This chain joins TRBV12-3 or TRBV12-4 and TRBJ2-1, with D tentatively TRBD1 (6 bases). The ends were cut back, 6 bases at V and 9 bases at J, with 12 bases in the middle. This CDR3 is built from 12 residues.

This clonotype was seen ten or more times. CDR3 in DNA: TGCGCCAGCAGCTCGACAGCCGGTAACTATGGCTACACCTTC. It codes for CASSSTAGNYGYTF. V is TRBV5-1 and J is TRBJ1-2, with D possibly being TRBD1 (5 bases). The V end was cut by 3 bases, the J end by 1 base, with 10 bases between. The CDR3 contains 14 residues. CDR1 is SGHRS, CDR2 YFSETQ, per germline.

The gene calls are TRBV20-1 and TRBJ1-6, with no clear D. Trimming removed 1 base at V and 7 bases at J, with 17 bases between. The CDR3 contains 16 residues. The V gene's germline CDR1 is DFQATT and CDR2 SNEGSKA (reference sequence). CDR3 loop: CSARGYQTELNSPLHF. For the CDR3, the DNA is TGCAGTGCTAGAGGTTACCAGACGGAACTAAATTCACCCCTCCACTTT.

This clonotype was counted ten times or more. The CDR3 sequence: CASSRGQDIPEAFF. The CDR3 DNA is TGTGCCAGCAGCCGCGGACAGGATATCCCTGAAGCTTTCTTT. This rearrangement joins TRBV6-2 or TRBV6-3 to TRBJ1-1, with 7 bases that match TRBD1. Germline loops: CDR1 MNHEY, CDR2 SVGEGT. Trimming cost V 6 bases and J 6 bases; bases outside gene matches: 10. The CDR3 consists of 14 residues.

This chain links TRBV4-1 with TRBJ2-7; D remains ambiguous. Germline V gives CDR1 MGHRA, CDR2 YSYEKL. There are 12 residues in the CDR3. Trimming stripped 5 bases from V and 5 bases from J, with 10 bases between. Here the CDR3 DNA reads TGCGCCAGCAGCGGGATTTCCCACGAGCAGTACTTC. It yields the protein CASSGISHEQYF.

The sample holds many counts of this clonotype. The gene calls are TRBV5-1 and TRBJ1-4, with TRBD1 as a possible D gene (6 bases). This CDR3 spans 13 amino acids. CDR1 SGHRS and CDR2 YFSETQ come from the germline V gene. Trimming cost V 4 bases and J 5 bases, with 9 bases left between them. The CDR3 region has the DNA TGCGCCAGCAGCCGGGACAAGAATGAAAAACTGTTTTTT. Protein sequence: CASSRDKNEKLFF.

This clonotype was detected many times. The chain uses TRBV3-1 and TRBJ2-4; maybe TRBD1 (8 bases). V was clipped by 0 bases and J by 9 bases, with 15 bases between them. The CDR3 has 15 residues. Germline V lookup: CDR1 LGHDT, CDR2 YNNKEL (reference sequence). DNA for the CDR3: TGTGCCAGCAGCCAAGAGGGAACAGGGGGGGCCATTCAGTACTTC. It is translated as CASSQEGTGGAIQYF.